This TCR beta chain stems from a study of circulating and synovial CD4+ cells in juvenile arthritis (dated by TCRdb to the mid-2010s). At the level of the whole study: TCRbeta CDR3 repertoires of circulating HLA-DR+ CD4 T cells, bulk blood CD4 T cells and synovial CD4 T cells were compared within each patient. Repertoire sequencing was performed with the aim of confirming enrichment of synovial clonotypes in a circulating synovial-like CD4 T cell subset. Broad study findings and their caveats: The difference between circulating pathogenic-like lymphocytes and bulk blood T cells was not detected by traditional Vbeta family usage analysis. Circulating pathogenic-like lymphocytes clustered together with synovial T cells, and compared with bulk blood, the circulating pathogenic-like lymphocytes shared a substantially higher fraction of CDR3 sequences with synovium. Since overlap with synovium went up as sequencing depth increased, the measured fractions of shared clonotypes likely underestimated the full repertoire overlap. CPL and bulk blood CD4 samples differed in T cell genome counts by at least an order of magnitude, so sample-size effects were addressed. Compared with bulk blood CD4 repertoires, both the synovial and the circulating pathogenic-like lymphocyte repertoires were less diverse, and some CPL samples were as oligoclonal as synovium.

The receptor library was made with the immunoSEQ multiplex PCR assay. An external provider performed TCRbeta CDR3 sequencing as a commercial service. On the study's bioinformatics: The analyses relied on productive nucleotide sequences along with amino acid sequences obtained through in silico translation. Diversity was measured with Renyi entropy across alpha values, using the median of 200 repeated subsamples to equalise sample size. The distance between each pair of repertoires was calculated as one minus the Chao-modified Jaccard index, which corrects for under-sampling, and this distance was used for clustering. Frequency-weighted overlap with synovial clonotypes was computed over 200 sample sizes, 200 draws without replacement each, and reported at the smaller sample's size. TCRdb mirrors the immuneACCESS table, restricted to in-frame sequences. Some clones are absent from its copies; in checked studies, under half trace to an unresolved V gene, and the reason for the others is unknown. V and J calls plus clone size are reproduced from that table; the DNA served to infer D and trimming. The sample table contains under 35,000 clones; only one count was recorded for around 93% of them. The top ten hold 2.9% of the sample.

V is trimmed back by 4 bases and J by 9 bases, and the junction contains 10 bases that no gene match accounts for. Taken from the germline V gene, the CDR1 and CDR2 loops are MDHEN and SYDVKM. From the cysteine up to the phenylalanine, the CDR3 has a length of 15 residues. Just CDR3 DNA is preserved here, 45 bases in frame from base 1. Donors of the sequenced samples were patients with active juvenile idiopathic arthritis. Cells were sorted right after thawing, and dead cells were excluded with Live/Dead Fixable Near-IR Stain. A remark on this clone: Its antigen target is currently unknown. No per-base quality is available; no much larger clone lies one base away.

The chain couples TRBV28 to TRBJ2-1; 9 middle bases align to TRBD2. The sequence derives from a human donor with juvenile idiopathic arthritis. Sequenced material: CD4+ T cells from blood. DNA sequence: TGTGCCAGCAGTTATATGGCTAGCGGGACTCCTGAGCAGTTCTTC. This yields the protein CASSYMASGTPEQFF.